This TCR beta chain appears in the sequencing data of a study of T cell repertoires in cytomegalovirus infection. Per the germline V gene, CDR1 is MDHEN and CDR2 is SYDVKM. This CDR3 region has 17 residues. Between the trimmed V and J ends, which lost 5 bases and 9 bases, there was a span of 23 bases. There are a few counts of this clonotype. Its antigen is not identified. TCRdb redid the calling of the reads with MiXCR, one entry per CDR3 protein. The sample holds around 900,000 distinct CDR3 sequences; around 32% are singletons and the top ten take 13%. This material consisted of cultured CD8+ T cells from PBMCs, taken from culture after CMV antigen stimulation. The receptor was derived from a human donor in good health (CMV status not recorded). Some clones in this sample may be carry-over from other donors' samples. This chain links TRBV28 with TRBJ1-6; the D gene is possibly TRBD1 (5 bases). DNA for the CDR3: TGTGCCAGCAGTAGACTGCCCCCGGGACTCGGAGGTTCACCCCTCCACTTT. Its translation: CASSRLPPGLGGSPLHF.